This passage covers 11 T cell receptor beta chains from one sample sequenced in a study of vaccination effects on CD4 cells after COVID-19. Scientists isolated CD4+ T cells after a roughly 9-day culture period ended. TCRdb keeps only in-frame clones here, not all; method: immunoSEQ multiplex PCR. The table records fewer than 40,000 clones, about 65% of them present only once. No cognate antigen is known for these TCRs. Source: CD4+ T cells from PBMCs cultured without peptide, taken before COVID-19 vaccination. These receptors were obtained from a human donor who received a COVID-19 vaccine.

This sequence joins TRBV6-6 and TRBJ1-2; D is undetermined. Trimming cost V 6 bases and J 7 bases, with 9 bases left between them. CDR1 is MNHNY and CDR2 is SVGAGI in the germline V gene (reference sequence). The length of the CDR3 is 11 residues. CDR3 bases: TGTGCCAGCAGCCCACGTATTGGCTACACCTTC. It encodes CASSPRIGYTF.

The chain carries TRBV19 and TRBJ2-5, with 9 positions matching TRBD2. J gave up 7 bases and V 0 bases, and 15 bases lay outside the gene matches. The germline V gene has CDR1 LNHDA and CDR2 SQIVND (reference sequence). This CDR3 is built from 18 residues. CDR3 residues: CASSIEVSSGVTGGTQYF. The CDR3 DNA sequence: TGTGCCAGTAGTATAGAGGTTTCTAGCGGGGTAACTGGAGGGACCCAGTACTTC.

The rearrangement links TRBV7-9 to TRBJ2-7; 10 bases fit TRBD1. Per germline, CDR1 SEHNR and CDR2 FQNEAQ (reference sequence). The CDR3 is made up of 14 amino acids. Trimming took 5 bases from V and 5 from J; bases not matched to a gene: 6. Here the CDR3 reads CASSVGQGIDEQYF. The CDR3 bases are TGTGCCAGCAGCGTGGGACAGGGGATCGACGAGCAGTACTTC.

This chain links TRBV5-4 with TRBJ2-3, with 9 bases that match TRBD1. The CDR3 sequence is 15 residues long. The V segment lost 2 bases and the J segment 0 bases; nucleotides outside the gene matches: 1. Germline V lookup: CDR1 SGHNT, CDR2 YYREEE (reference sequence). The CDR3 loop reads CASSFGQGSTDTQYF. The CDR3 region has the DNA TGTGCCAGCAGCTTCGGACAGGGGAGCACAGATACGCAGTATTTT. Full variable domain (rest looked up from reference TRBV5-4 and TRBJ2-3): ETGVTQSPTHLIKTRGQQVTLRCSSQSGHNTVSWYQQALGQGPQFIFQYYREEENGRGNFPPRFSGLQFPNYSSELNVNALELDDSALYLCASSFGQGSTDTQYFGPGTRLTVL.

This clone has only one observation. The V gene is TRBV5-6, the J gene TRBJ2-7, with D possibly TRBD1 on 5 matching bases. Germline V gene lookup returns CDR1 SGHDT and CDR2 YYEEEE. The ends were cut back, 0 bases at V and 4 bases at J, with 8 bases in the middle. CDR3 size: 13 residues. The CDR3 region is CASSLARGYEQYF. DNA of the CDR3: TGTGCCAGCAGCTTGGCTAGGGGATACGAGCAGTACTTC.

For the CDR3, the DNA is TGTGCCAGCAGTGACCCTAATTCACCCCTCCACTTT. It encodes CASSDPNSPLHF. The chain joins TRBV6-1 to TRBJ1-6; unclear D gene. CDR3 length equals 12 residues. With 3 bases removed from V and 6 bases from J, the gap between germline ends came to 3 bases. From germline, CDR1 is MNHNS and CDR2 SASEGT.

This clone was seen only once. DNA for the CDR3: TGTGCCAGCAGCCCAGGGGGGGCTAATGAAAAACTGTTTTTT. This encodes CASSPGGANEKLFF. The chain joins TRBV5-6 to TRBJ1-4, with 7 bases that match TRBD1. The CDR3 extends over 14 amino acids. CDR1 and CDR2 (germline): SGHDT, YYEEEE. V shed 4 bases and J 3 bases; nucleotides not matched to a gene: 3. The full variable domain, completed using reference TRBV5-6 and TRBJ1-4, is DAGVTQSPTHLIKTRGQQVTLRCSPKSGHDTVSWYQQALGQGPQFIFQYYEEEERQRGNFPDRFSGHQFPNYSSELNVNALLLGDSALYLCASSPGGANEKLFFGSGTQLSVL.

V is TRBV3-1 (or the pseudogene TRBV3-2) and J is TRBJ1-4; 10 positions agree with TRBD1. V was clipped by 6 bases and J by 3 bases; unmatched bases: 4. CDR1 is LGHDT, CDR2 YNNKEL, per germline (reference sequence). The CDR3 has 15 residues. The CDR3 here is CASRGQGWANEKLFF. The DNA of the CDR3 is TGTGCCAGCAGGGGACAGGGGTGGGCTAATGAAAAACTGTTTTTT.

V usage is TRBV20-1 and J usage is TRBJ1-1; TRBD1 agrees at 8 bases. Trimming removed 3 bases from V and 10 bases from J; junction bases left unmatched: 4. The CDR3 spans 11 residues. The V gene's germline CDR1 is DFQATT and CDR2 SNEGSKA (reference sequence). The CDR3 here is CSASIDRGAFF. The DNA of the CDR3 is TGCAGTGCTAGTATCGACAGGGGAGCTTTCTTT.

V gene TRBV14 combines with J gene TRBJ2-5; 10 bases map to TRBD1. The CDR3 has 16 amino acids. From germline, CDR1 is SGHDN and CDR2 FVKESK. The trim removed 0 bases at V and 5 bases at J, leaving 6 bases unmatched. CDR3 sequence (DNA): TGTGCCAGCAGCCAAGAGGACAGGGGGTTGGTGGAGACCCAGTACTTC. Encoded protein: CASSQEDRGLVETQYF.

The chain combines TRBV18 with TRBJ2-7, with D unclear. V shed 5 bases and J shed 1 base, with 9 bases lying between them. The V gene's germline CDR1 is KGHSH and CDR2 LQKENI. The CDR3 consists of 13 residues. CDR3 sequence reads: CASSGSKSYEQYF. The CDR3 DNA reads as TGTGCCAGCTCAGGGTCCAAATCCTACGAGCAGTACTTC. Together with reference TRBV18 and TRBJ2-7, the CDR3 gives the full variable domain: NAGVMQNPRHLVRRRGQEARLRCSPMKGHSHVYWYRQLPEEGLKFMVYLQKENIIDESGMPKERFSAEFPKEGPSILRIQQVVRGDSAAYFCASSGSKSYEQYFGPGTRLTVT.